This T cell receptor (beta chain) was found in a study of Tregs in tolerant kidney transplant recipients (dated by TCRdb to between 2017 and 2020). Broadly, across the study: Before combined kidney and bone marrow transplantation, this study identified donor-specific regulatory T cells using TCRbeta sequencing and then followed those same cells after transplant. TCRbeta repertoire sequencing was used in 3 healthy controls to compare several methods for expanding Tregs specific for an allogeneic donor. Findings and caveats that apply to the study as a whole: Because the study included only a small number of patients, the results must be confirmed in larger populations and under other immunosuppression protocols. Biological reproducibility was not directly addressed, though technical replication error appeared minimal. Expanding Tregs with activated donor B cells appeared to identify the most biologically relevant and donor-specific TCRbeta repertoire.

A remark on this clone: Its cognate antigen has yet to be identified. Per-nucleotide qualities are absent, and no much larger clonotype sits a single base away.

Including the terminal cysteine and phenylalanine, the CDR3 comprises 15 residues. Only CDR3 DNA is held: 45 bases, read in frame from base 1. A distance of 12 bases separates the germline ends of V and J, which lose 2 bases and 7 bases respectively. CDR1 and CDR2, looked up from the germline V gene, are SGHDN and FVKESK. Thawed PBMCs were FACS-sorted into unstimulated Tregs (CD4+CD25+CD127-), CD4+ non-Tregs (CD4+CD25-), CD4 cells and CD8 cells. Prior to Treg sorting, thawed PBMCs were rested overnight at 37 degrees C with around 200 IU/ml IL-2. Blood from healthy controls was obtained either as purchased buffy coats or from healthy volunteers. Healthy control blood was processed to PBMCs with a Ficoll density gradient and then cryopreserved, whereas patient PBMCs were collected both before and after transplant. Genomic DNA was extracted from sorted cells with the QIAGEN DNeasy Blood and Tissue Kit for TCRbeta CDR3 sequencing. High-throughput TCRbeta CDR3 sequencing, which included PCR amplification with bias correction and internal controls, was done commercially through immunoSEQ. Per the original workflow: Unique productive TCRbeta sequences were defined by CDR3 nucleotide sequence when primers matched and otherwise by CDR3 amino acid sequence together with Vbeta and Jbeta genes. To correct for sorting error, sequences found in more than one sorted population at a frequency ratio of 2:1 or less were discarded, and the remaining shared sequences were assigned to the population with the higher frequency. Sequences were defined as donor-reactive when expanded at least 5-fold in CFSE-low cells versus unstimulated cells and present at a frequency of at least 0.01% in CFSE-low cells. Jensen-Shannon divergence calculated on the top 100 TCRbeta sequences ranked by frequency was used to measure repertoire divergence. For samples with multiple sequencing runs, sorting error was corrected separately for each run before the runs were pooled. TCRdb took over this immuneACCESS table, retaining in-frame rearrangements with V and J assigned. Such tables are incomplete; in checked studies, under half of the missing clones stem from an unresolved V gene, and the remainder is unexplained. The V and J calls and clone size are taken from that table; D and trimming were inferred from the DNA. In all, the sample holds 40,000 to 50,000 clones, and roughly 89% of those were seen once. The ten largest clones capture around 0.67% of the sample.

This receptor was taken from a human donor in good health. The sample comprised Tregs from blood. Here the chain combines TRBV14 and TRBJ1-6; a weak D assignment points to TRBD1 (6 bases agree). In nucleotide form, the sequence is TGTGCCAGCAGCCAACACAGGGAGCGAAATTCACCCCTCCACTTT. Its protein product is CASSQHRERNSPLHF.